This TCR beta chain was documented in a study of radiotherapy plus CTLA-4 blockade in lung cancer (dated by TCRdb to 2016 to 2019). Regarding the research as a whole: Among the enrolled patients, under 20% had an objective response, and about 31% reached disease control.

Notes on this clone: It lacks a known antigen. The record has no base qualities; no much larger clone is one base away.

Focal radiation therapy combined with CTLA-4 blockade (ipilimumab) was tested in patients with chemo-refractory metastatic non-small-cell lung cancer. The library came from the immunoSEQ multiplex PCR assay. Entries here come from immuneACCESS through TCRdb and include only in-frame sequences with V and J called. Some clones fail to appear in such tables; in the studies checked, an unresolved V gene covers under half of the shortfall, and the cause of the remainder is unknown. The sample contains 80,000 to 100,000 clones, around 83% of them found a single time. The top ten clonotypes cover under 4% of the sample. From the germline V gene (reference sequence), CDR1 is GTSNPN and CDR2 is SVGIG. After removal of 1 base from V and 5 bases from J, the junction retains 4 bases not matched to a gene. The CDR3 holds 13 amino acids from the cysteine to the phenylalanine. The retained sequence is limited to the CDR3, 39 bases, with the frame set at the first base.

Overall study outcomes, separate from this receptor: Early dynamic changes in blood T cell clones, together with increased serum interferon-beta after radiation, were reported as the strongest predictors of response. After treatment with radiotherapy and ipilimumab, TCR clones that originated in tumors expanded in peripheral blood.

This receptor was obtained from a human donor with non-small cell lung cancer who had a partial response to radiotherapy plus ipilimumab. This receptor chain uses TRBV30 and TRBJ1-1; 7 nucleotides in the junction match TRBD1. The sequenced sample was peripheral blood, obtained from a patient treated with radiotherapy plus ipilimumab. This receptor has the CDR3 CAWSGAGGTEAFF. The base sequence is TGTGCCTGGAGTGGCGCAGGGGGGACTGAAGCTTTCTTT.